This T cell receptor beta chain was observed in a study of Ad26.COV2.S vaccination and SARS-CoV-2 variants. Study in general: The donor belonged to the COV1001 Ad26.COV2.S trial arm. Overall study findings and caveats: Whether participants received vaccine or placebo, their non-spike TCR breadth was similar. Relative to placebo recipients, vaccine recipients exhibited elevated spike-specific TCR breadth. The breadth of spike-specific CD8+ and CD4+ T cell responses after vaccination was reportedly substantial.

Clones were sequenced by immunoSEQ multiplex PCR, and TCRdb holds only the in-frame ones, with some missing. This sample carries roughly 250,000 clones, around 90% of them seen once, and the ten largest clones take less than 3.5%. This CDR3 spans 16 amino acids. V lost 5 bases, J lost 5 bases, and 21 bases lay in between. Germline V gives CDR1 MGHDK, CDR2 SYGVNS. There are a few counts of this clone. Its antigen is not identified. Specified treatment: some 20 received Ad26.COV2.S at low or high dose, single or two shots; roughly five received placebo; per-sample allocation not given. Day 63 after the first vaccine or placebo injection was the time point for sampling.

The chain is built from TRBV25-1 and TRBJ2-5, with D unclear. The sample in question was peripheral blood, obtained in a trial of Ad26.COV2.S vaccine versus placebo. The clonotype originates from a person between 18 and 59 years old who received the Ad26.COV2.S COVID-19 vaccine or a placebo. The CDR3 coding sequence is TGTGCCAGCAGTCCCAACTTTTTGGAATTGAGGGAGACCCAGTACTTC. It is translated as CASSPNFLELRETQYF. The full variable domain, in which reference TRBV25-1 and TRBJ2-5 provide the parts outside the CDR3, is EADIYQTPRYLVIGTGKKITLECSQTMGHDKMYWYQQDPGMELHLIHYSYGVNSTEKGDLSSESTVSRIRTEHFPLTLESARPSHTSQYLCASSPNFLELRETQYFGPGTRLLVL.